A selection of T cell receptor beta chains follows, all from one sample in a study of post-analysis software for immune sequencing data. TCRdb passed the PCR reads through MiXCR, listing each CDR3 protein once. The sample consists of about 820,000 distinct CDR3 sequences, 53% of them appearing once. The specimen sequenced was blood. These receptors came from a girl aged 10-17 years with multiple sclerosis. The conserved cysteine and the conserved F or W are not part of the CDR3 here.

TRBV29-1 SVVLLAGYYEQY
TRBV12-3/TRBV12-4 ASSPAGGTISTDTQY
TRBV12-3/TRBV12-4 ASSLAPTGSYGYT
TRBV28 AGSPPRLALSTDTQY
TRBV7-2 ASSSNTGGRPLGYT
TRBV20-1 SAREPETGKEETQY
TRBV7-9 ASSLVQGEAF
TRBV12-3/TRBV12-4 ASSLTRRPYEQY
TRBV20-1 SARHGLADNEQF
TRBV29-1 SVRENTDTQY
TRBV2 ASRQAPSNYGYT
TRBV29-1 SVDPGIVHGYT
TRBV9 ASSVGGQLNEQV
TRBV29-1 SVIDRRSYNEQF
TRBV5-5 ASSLEHGRAPADTQY
TRBV6-6 ASSYLGDTEAF
TRBV20-1 SAETSGSTDTQY
TRBV3-1 ASSQEPGADNYGYT
TRBV20-1 SASWEAQETQY
TRBV5-1 ASSFASVSYEQY
TRBV2 ASSESFLSGRRVGF
TRBV20-1 SAPVPGRRETQY
TRBV12-5 ASGPGQSYEQY
TRBV6-1 ASSEASSYNEQF
TRBV18 ASSPLAGVDEQF
TRBV12-3/TRBV12-4 ASSWRRGNEQF
TRBV6-5 ASSRGGWLH
TRBV12-3/TRBV12-4 ASSFSATGYEQY
TRBV20-1 SARAHWLAGGSEETQY
TRBV9 ASSVTEGNIQY
TRBV7-8 ASSLAKGNIQY
TRBV19 ASSIGGFGTEAF